This T cell receptor beta chain is drawn from a study of T cells after posttransplantation cyclophosphamide (dated by TCRdb to about 2016). In the study overall: Using TRB sequencing, the study followed how the T cell repertoire reconstituted after myeloablative bone marrow transplantation in which posttransplantation cyclophosphamide served as GVHD prophylaxis. Antigen receptor sequencing covered samples from a few dozen PTCy-treated patients and approximately 17 of their related bone marrow donors. Blood from all 35 or so PTCy patients with 1-year posttransplant specimens was subjected to TRB sequencing. Up to 3 additional blood samples from 2 to 5.2 years after transplant were also TRB-sequenced in 3 patients, as was pretransplant blood from a handful of patients. TRA and TRB clonality were tightly correlated in several samples, so subsequent TCR analyses focused on TRB only. Public TRB sequences were queried against a database of over 3,600 sequences associated with responses to pathogens, tumor antigens, self-antigens and alloantigens. The full study reports these points: Across the roughly 48 patients, TRB clonality was highly associated with recipient CMV seropositivity and CMV reactivation, and diversity with PTCy was similar to that in the CNI/methotrexate controls. The TRB repertoires of T cells infiltrating skin or GI tract showed only limited overlap with the TRB repertoires of T cells in blood. Donor-recipient similarity was low at 1-2 months but rose over the first year, and later blood repertoires were often dominated by donor CD8+ memory clones.

With regard to this clone: What antigen it recognizes has not been identified. No per-base quality is available; no much larger clone lies one base away.

TRB sequencing was run on genomic DNA with either the immunoSEQ assay at survey resolution or the hsTCRB kit. In the paper's pipeline: Initial read processing used immunoSEQ software, and repertoire analyses used the LymphoSeq R package. Clonality was computed as 1 minus normalized Shannon entropy, and a Gini coefficient was also calculated for each TRB dataset. To infer phenotypes in unsorted samples, TRB sequences from sorted subsets of the recipient or donor were mapped onto the unsorted samples of the same recipient. TCRdb's version of the immuneACCESS table is confined to in-frame rearrangements and falls short of the full clone set. An unresolved V gene accounts for under half of the shortfall where checked; the remainder is of unknown origin. V and J calls and clone size follow that table, whereas D and trimming were derived from the DNA. With 30,000 to 35,000 clones recorded, this sample contains no clone counted only once. The ten biggest clones cover 5.5% to 8.5% of the sample.

V and J are trimmed by 6 bases and 5 bases, and the gene matches miss 8 bases of the junction. The CDR3 has 16 amino acids, counting the end cysteine and phenylalanine. Only the CDR3 DNA is retained, 48 bases long and in frame from the first base. CDR1 MDHEN and CDR2 SYDVKM were looked up in the germline V gene. On the day of marrow donation, related bone marrow donors gave peripheral blood samples. Peripheral blood and bone marrow mononuclear cells were isolated by Ficoll-Hypaque density centrifugation and cryopreserved. This receptor was identified in a woman between 45 and 60 years old in good health and a related stem cell transplant donor. Here the chain combines TRBV28 and TRBJ2-5; the junction holds 14 bases that match TRBD2. Sequences were obtained from PBMCs. The bases are TGTGCCAGCAGAGGACTAGCGGGAGGCCCCTCGGAGACCCAGTACTTC. It translates as CASRGLAGGPSETQYF.